This T cell receptor beta chain was found in a study of regulatory T cells in long-lasting Graves disease. Study-wide background: Positivity for TSH receptor antibodies plus over 5 years of antithyroid drugs meant persistent Graves' disease. Study results and caveats: Small sample size may have lowered accuracy. Among persistent patients, a larger number of public clonotypes were shared (approximately 3,000) than among newly diagnosed patients (around 980).

Combining iRepertoire HTBI primers with Arm-PCR of CDR3 regions, the authors built TCR beta libraries. Original processing methods: Throughout the samples, researchers identified 55 to 65 TRBV and about 15 TRBJ segments. TCRdb re-analysed the multiplex PCR reads in MiXCR, keeping a single row per CDR3 protein. These V and J calls derive from TCRdb rather than the authors' analysis. The sample holds about 660,000 distinct CDR3 sequences, around 30% seen once. Time point in this sample: persistent/refractory GD, antithyroid drugs over 5 years with positive TRAb. From PBMCs, RNA was extracted and then used to make the TCR library. V lost 4 bases, J lost 5 bases, and 18 bases lay in between. Germline V gives CDR1 SGHNT, CDR2 YYREEE (reference sequence). The CDR3 is 15 residues long. A remark on this clonotype: The antigen is unknown.

This clonotype was sampled from a female donor with Graves disease. The sample consisted of peripheral blood mononuclear cells (PBMCs), taken when the disease was refractory, from a patient treated with antithyroid drugs. The V gene is TRBV5-4, the J gene TRBJ2-5, with a weak D call TRBD1 (6 bases). The CDR3 protein is CASSPRTVASETQYF. In nucleotides, the CDR3 is TGTGCCAGCAGCCCACGGACAGTGGCTTCGGAGACCCAGTACTTC. Variable domain in full (rest from reference TRBV5-4 and TRBJ2-5): ETGVTQSPTHLIKTRGQQVTLRCSSQSGHNTVSWYQQALGQGPQFIFQYYREEENGRGNFPPRFSGLQFPNYSSELNVNALELDDSALYLCASSPRTVASETQYFGPGTRLLVL.